This TCR beta chain appears in the sequencing data of a study of T cell responses to AZD1222 COVID-19 vaccine. A word on this clone: Its antigen remains unknown.

Study-wide results and limits: Nearly half of spike-specific TCRs reportedly go after variant regions that carry no mutations.

The ends were cut back, 4 bases at V and 9 bases at J, with 10 bases in the middle. CDR3 length: 12 amino acids. From germline, CDR1 is LGHDT and CDR2 YNNKEL (reference sequence). The data were produced by immunoSEQ multiplex PCR, yet TCRdb's version contains in-frame clones alone and is incomplete. This repertoire shows some 100,000 clones, about 90% found once; its top ten account for 16%. This sequence was found in an adult in good health. The source was peripheral blood, collected on day 0 of AZD1222 vaccination. The chain recombines TRBV3-1 (or the pseudogene TRBV3-2) with TRBJ1-3; D is ambiguous. DNA for the CDR3: TGTGCCAGCAGCCCATCCGGTGGCACCATATATTTT. Translated, it gives CASSPSGGTIYF.